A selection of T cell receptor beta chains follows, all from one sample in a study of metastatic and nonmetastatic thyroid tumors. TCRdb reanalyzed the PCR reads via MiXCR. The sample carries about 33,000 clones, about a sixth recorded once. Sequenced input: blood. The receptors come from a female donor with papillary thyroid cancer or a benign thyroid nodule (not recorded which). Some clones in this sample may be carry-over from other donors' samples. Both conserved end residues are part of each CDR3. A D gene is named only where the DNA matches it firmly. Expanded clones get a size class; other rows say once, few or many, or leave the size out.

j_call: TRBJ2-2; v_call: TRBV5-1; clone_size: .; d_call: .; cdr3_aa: CASSLDSATNTGELFF; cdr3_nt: TGCGCCAGCAGCTTGGATTCGGCGACTAACACCGGGGAGCTGTTTTTT
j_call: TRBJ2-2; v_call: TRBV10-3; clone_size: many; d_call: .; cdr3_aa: CAITGAGELFF; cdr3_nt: TGTGCCATCACCGGGGCCGGGGAGCTGTTTTTT
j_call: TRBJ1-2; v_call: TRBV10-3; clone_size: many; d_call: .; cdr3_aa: CAINQASGSEYGYTF; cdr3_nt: TGTGCCATCAATCAAGCTTCGGGCAGCGAATATGGCTACACCTTC
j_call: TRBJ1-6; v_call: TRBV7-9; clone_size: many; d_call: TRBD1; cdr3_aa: CASSPGQGVANNSPLHF; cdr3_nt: TGTGCCAGCAGCCCCGGACAGGGGGTAGCTAATAATTCACCCCTCCACTTT
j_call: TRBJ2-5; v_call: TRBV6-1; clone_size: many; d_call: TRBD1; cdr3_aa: CASGWDRTRQETQYF; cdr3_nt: TGTGCCAGCGGCTGGGACAGAACCCGCCAAGAGACCCAGTACTTC
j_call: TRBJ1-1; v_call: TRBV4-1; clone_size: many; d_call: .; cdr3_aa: CASSRNRATEAFF; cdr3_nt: TGCGCCAGCAGCCGAAACAGGGCCACTGAAGCTTTCTTT
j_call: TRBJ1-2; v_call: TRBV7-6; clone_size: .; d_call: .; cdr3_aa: CASSLIGNGYTF; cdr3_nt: TGTGCCAGCAGCCTCATCGGAAATGGCTACACCTTC
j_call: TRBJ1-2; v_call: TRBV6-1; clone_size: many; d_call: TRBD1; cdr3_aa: CASKGDRGWANYGYTF; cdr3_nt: TGTGCCAGCAAGGGGGACAGGGGGTGGGCTAACTATGGCTACACCTTC
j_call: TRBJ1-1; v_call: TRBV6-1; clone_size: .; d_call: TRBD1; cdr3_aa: CATVTGIGNTEAFF; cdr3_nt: TGTGCCACCGTGACAGGGATTGGGAACACTGAAGCTTTCTTT
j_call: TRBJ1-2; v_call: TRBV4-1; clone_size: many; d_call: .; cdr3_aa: CASSQASRNYGHTF; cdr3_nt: TGCGCCAGCAGCCAAGCCAGTCGGAACTATGGCCACACCTTC
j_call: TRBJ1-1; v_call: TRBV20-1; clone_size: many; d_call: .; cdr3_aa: CSAISEKGIGRAFF; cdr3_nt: TGCAGTGCTATCTCCGAGAAGGGGATCGGACGAGCTTTCTTT
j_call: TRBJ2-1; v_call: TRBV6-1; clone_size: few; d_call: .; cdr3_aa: CASSDTSSGHNEQFF; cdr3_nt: TGTGCCAGCAGTGATACTAGCAGCGGCCACAATGAGCAGTTCTTC
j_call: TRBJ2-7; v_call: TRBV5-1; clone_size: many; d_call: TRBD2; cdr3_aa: CASSLREGTMAYEQYF; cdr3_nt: TGCGCCAGCAGCTTGCGGGAGGGGACTATGGCGTACGAGCAGTACTTC
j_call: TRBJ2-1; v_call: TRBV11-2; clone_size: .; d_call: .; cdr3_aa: CASSSDSGLGIEQFF; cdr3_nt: TGTGCCAGCAGCTCTGATAGCGGTTTAGGCATTGAGCAGTTCTTC
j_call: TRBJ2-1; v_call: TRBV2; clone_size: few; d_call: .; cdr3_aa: CASSENSNNEQFF; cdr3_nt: TGTGCCAGCAGTGAGAACAGCAACAATGAGCAGTTCTTC
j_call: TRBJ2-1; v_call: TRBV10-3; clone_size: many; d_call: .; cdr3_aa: CAISEGEDEQFF; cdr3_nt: TGTGCCATCAGTGAAGGGGAGGATGAGCAGTTCTTC
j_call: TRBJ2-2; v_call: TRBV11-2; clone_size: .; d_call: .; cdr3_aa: CVSSTTGVYGTGELFF; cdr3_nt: TGTGTCAGCAGCACGACAGGTGTTTATGGAACCGGGGAGCTGTTTTTT
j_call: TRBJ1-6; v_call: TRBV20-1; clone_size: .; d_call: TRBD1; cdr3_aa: CSARAPGQGGFSYNSPLHF; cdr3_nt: TGCAGTGCTAGGGCTCCGGGACAGGGAGGATTCTCCTATAATTCACCCCTCCACTTT
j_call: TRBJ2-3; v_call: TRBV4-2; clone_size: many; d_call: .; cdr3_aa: CASRPNSGAGTDTQYF; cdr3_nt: TGTGCCAGCAGACCTAATTCCGGAGCGGGCACAGATACGCAGTATTTT
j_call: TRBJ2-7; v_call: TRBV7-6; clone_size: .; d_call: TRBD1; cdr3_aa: CASSPRTGGQSYEQYF; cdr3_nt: TGTGCCAGCAGCCCTCGGACAGGGGGGCAATCCTACGAGCAGTACTTC
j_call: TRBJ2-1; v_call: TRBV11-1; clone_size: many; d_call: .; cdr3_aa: CASSSPRGGGKSYNEQFF; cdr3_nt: TGTGCCAGCAGCTCCCCAAGGGGGGGCGGGAAGAGCTACAATGAGCAGTTCTTC
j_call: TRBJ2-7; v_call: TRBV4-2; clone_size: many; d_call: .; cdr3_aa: CASSQVSSYEQYF; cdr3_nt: TGTGCCAGCAGCCAAGTTTCCTCCTACGAGCAGTACTTC
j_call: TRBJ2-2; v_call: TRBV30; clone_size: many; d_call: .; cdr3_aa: CAWSSLGRRKTGELFF; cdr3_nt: TGTGCCTGGAGTTCCCTCGGCCGTAGGAAGACCGGGGAGCTGTTTTTT
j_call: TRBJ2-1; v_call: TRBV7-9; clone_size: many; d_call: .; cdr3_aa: CASSLDSRNEQFF; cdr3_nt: TGTGCCAGCAGCTTAGATTCCAGGAATGAGCAGTTCTTC
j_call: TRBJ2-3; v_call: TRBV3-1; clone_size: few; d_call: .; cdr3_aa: CASSPVAGEGDTQYF; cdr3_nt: TGTGCCAGCAGCCCTGTGGCGGGTGAGGGGGATACGCAGTATTTT
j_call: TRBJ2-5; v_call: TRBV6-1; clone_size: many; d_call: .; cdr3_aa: CASSEALAGTGETQYF; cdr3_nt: TGTGCCAGCAGTGAAGCTCTGGCGGGGACGGGGGAGACCCAGTACTTC
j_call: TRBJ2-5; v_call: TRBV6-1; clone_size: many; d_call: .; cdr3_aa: CASSGRGGETQYF; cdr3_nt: TGTGCCAGCAGTGGACGGGGAGGAGAGACCCAGTACTTC
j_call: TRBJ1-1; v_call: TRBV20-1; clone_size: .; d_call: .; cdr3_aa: CSARQMNTEAFF; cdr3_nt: TGCAGTGCAAGACAGATGAACACTGAAGCTTTCTTT
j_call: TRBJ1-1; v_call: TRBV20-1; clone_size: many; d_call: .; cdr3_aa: CSAVREGNTEAFF; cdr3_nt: TGCAGTGCTGTCCGGGAAGGGAACACTGAAGCTTTCTTT
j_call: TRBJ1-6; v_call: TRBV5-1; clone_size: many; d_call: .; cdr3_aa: CASRTGFNDSPLHF; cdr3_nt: TGCGCCAGCAGAACAGGGTTTAATGATTCACCCCTCCACTTT
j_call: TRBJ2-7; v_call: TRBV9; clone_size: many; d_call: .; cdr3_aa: CASSVAPDRSYEQYF; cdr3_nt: TGTGCCAGCAGCGTAGCCCCGGACCGCTCCTACGAGCAGTACTTC
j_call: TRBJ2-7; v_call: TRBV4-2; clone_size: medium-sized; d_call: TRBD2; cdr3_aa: CASSQGREAPYEQYF; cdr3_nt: TGTGCCAGCAGCCAAGGACGGGAGGCGCCCTACGAGCAGTACTTC
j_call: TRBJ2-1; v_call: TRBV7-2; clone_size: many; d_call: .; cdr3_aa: CASSLVRPYNEQFF; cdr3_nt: TGTGCCAGCAGCTTGGTACGTCCTTACAATGAGCAGTTCTTC
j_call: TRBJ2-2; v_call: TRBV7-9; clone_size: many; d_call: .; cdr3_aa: CASNRPSGDANTGELFF; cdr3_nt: TGTGCCAGCAATCGTCCCAGCGGAGATGCGAACACCGGGGAGCTGTTTTTT
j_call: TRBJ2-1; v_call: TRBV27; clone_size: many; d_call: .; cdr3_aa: CASSLNNEQFF; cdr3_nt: TGTGCCAGCAGTTTAAACAATGAGCAGTTCTTC
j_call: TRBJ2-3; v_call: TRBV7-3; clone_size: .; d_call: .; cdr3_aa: CASSLGIDADTQYF; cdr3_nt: TGTGCCAGCAGCTTAGGGATAGATGCAGATACGCAGTATTTT
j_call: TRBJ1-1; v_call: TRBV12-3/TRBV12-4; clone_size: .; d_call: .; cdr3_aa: CASSSTANTEAFF; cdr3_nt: TGTGCCAGCAGTTCCACCGCTAACACTGAAGCTTTCTTT
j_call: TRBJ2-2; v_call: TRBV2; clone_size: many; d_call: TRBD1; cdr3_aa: CASTPRDRGNTGELFF; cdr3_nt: TGTGCCAGCACCCCTAGGGACAGGGGTAACACCGGGGAGCTGTTTTTT
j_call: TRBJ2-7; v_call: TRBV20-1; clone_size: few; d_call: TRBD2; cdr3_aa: CSAHTPSGSIVDDQYF; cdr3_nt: TGCAGTGCCCATACCCCTAGCGGGAGCATTGTCGACGATCAGTACTTC
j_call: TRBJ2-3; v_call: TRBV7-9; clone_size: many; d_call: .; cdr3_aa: CASSPRGESGRQYF; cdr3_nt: TGTGCCAGCAGCCCCAGGGGGGAATCTGGCAGGCAGTATTTT
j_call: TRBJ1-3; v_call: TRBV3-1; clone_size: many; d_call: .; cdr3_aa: CASSRPSSGNTIYF; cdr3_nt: TGTGCCAGCAGCCGGCCGAGCTCTGGAAACACCATATATTTT